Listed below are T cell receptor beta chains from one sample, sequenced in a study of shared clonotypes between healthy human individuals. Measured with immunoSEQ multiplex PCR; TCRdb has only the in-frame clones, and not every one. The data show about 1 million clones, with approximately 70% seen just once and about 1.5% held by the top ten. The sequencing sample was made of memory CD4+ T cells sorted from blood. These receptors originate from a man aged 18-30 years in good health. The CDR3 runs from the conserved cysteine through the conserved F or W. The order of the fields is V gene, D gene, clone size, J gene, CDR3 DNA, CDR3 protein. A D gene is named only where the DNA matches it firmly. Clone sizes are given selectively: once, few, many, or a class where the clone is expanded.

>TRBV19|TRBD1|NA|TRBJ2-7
TGTGCCAGTAGTAGCCGGACAGGGGATTACGAGCAGTACTTC
CASSSRTGDYEQYF
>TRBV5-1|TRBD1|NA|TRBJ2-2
TGCGCCAGCAGCACGGACAGGGTAGTAAACGGGGAGCTGTTTTTT
CASSTDRVVNGELFF
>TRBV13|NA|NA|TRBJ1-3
TGTGCCAGCAGCTTTTCTATCTCTGGAAACACCATATATTTT
CASSFSISGNTIYF
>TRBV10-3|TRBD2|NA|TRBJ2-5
TGTGCCATCAGCCCCCCCGGGAGGGAAAAGACCCAGTACTTC
CAISPPGREKTQYF
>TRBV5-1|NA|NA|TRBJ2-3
TGCGCCAGCAGTCGAAGGGTTAGCACAGATACGCAGTATTTT
CASSRRVSTDTQYF
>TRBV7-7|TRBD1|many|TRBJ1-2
TGTGCTGGGGGGACAGTAGCTAACTATGGCTACACCTTC
CAGGTVANYGYTF
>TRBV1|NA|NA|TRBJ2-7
TGCACCAGCATTAGGTACGAGCAGTACTTC
CTSIRYEQYF
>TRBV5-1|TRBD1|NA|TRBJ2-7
TGCGCCAGCAGCTTAAGGACAGGCACCTACGAGCAGTACTTC
CASSLRTGTYEQYF
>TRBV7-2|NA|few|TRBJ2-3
TGTGCCAGCAGCGGCCGGGCGGCAGATACGCAGTATTTT
CASSGRAADTQYF
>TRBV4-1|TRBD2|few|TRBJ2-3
TGCGCCAGCAGCCAAGAGTCTACACCGCGGGGGGGCACAGATACGCAGTATTTT
CASSQESTPRGGTDTQYF
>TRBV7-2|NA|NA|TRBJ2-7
TGTGCCAGCAGCACTGGGACTTCGTCCTACGAGCAGTACTTC
CASSTGTSSYEQYF
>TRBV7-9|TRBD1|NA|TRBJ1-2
TGTGCCAGCAGCCCAGACAGGGAGGGTGGCTACACCTTC
CASSPDREGGYTF
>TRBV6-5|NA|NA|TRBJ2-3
TGTGCCAGCAGTAATACAGATACGCAGTATTTT
CASSNTDTQYF
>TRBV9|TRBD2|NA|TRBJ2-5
TGTGTCAGCAGCGGGACCGGGAGATTGGAAGAGACCCAGTACTTC
CVSSGTGRLEETQYF
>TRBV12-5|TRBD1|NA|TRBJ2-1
TGTGCTAGTGGCCCTGGGACAGGGGGGAACAATGAGCAGTTCTTC
CASGPGTGGNNEQFF
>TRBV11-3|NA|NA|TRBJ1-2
TGTGCCAGCAGACTAGACAGTCGCTGTAACTATGGCTACACCTTC
CASRLDSRCNYGYTF
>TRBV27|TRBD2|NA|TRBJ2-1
TGTGCCAGCAGTTTATCCAGCGGGGGACCAGGAGGGCAGTTCTTC
CASSLSSGGPGGQFF
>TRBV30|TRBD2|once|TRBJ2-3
TGTGCCTGGAGCCTGCGGCTAGCGGGGGGGTCTAGCACAGATACGCAGTATTTT
CAWSLRLAGGSSTDTQYF
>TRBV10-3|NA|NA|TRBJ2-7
TGTGCCATCAGTGCGTCGAGGGGGAGTCTTGACGAGCAGTACTTC
CAISASRGSLDEQYF
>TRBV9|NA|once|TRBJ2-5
TGTGCCAGCAGCGCAGGAGAAGAGACCCAGTACTTC
CASSAGEETQYF
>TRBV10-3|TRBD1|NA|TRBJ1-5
TGTGCCATCAGCCGGGACAGGGAAGTTCAGCCCCAGCATTTT
CAISRDREVQPQHF
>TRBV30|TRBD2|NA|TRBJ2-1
TGTGCCTGGGAAAGCGGGAGAAATTCCAATGAGCAGTTCTTC
CAWESGRNSNEQFF
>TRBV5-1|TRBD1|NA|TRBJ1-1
TGCGCCAGCAGCTATGACAGGGGTTTAGCCACTGAAGCTTTCTTT
CASSYDRGLATEAFF
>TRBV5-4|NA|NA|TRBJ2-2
TGTGCCAGCCGGTCGGCCAACACCGGGGAGCTGTTTTTT
CASRSANTGELFF
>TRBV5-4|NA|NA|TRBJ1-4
TGTGCCAGCAGCGGTGGCGGGACAACTAATGAAAAACTGTTTTTT
CASSGGGTTNEKLFF
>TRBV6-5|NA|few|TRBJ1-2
TGTGCCAGCAGGCCCTCTAACTATGGCTACACCTTC
CASRPSNYGYTF
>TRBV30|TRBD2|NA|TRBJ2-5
TGTGCCTGGATGGCTAGCGGGAGTTTTCAGGGGGAGACCCAGTACTTC
CAWMASGSFQGETQYF
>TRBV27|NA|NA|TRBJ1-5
TGTGCCAGCCGGGTACACTTTATAAGCAATCAGCCCCAGCATTTT
CASRVHFISNQPQHF